This entry lists 27 T cell receptor beta chains sequenced from one sample in a study of human T cells and chemical hapten exposure. Stated time point: patch test 1, 2 weeks after DPC sensitization. Indicated treatment: therapeutic diphenylcyclopropenone sensitization with weekly scalp DPC. Each CDR3 protein is one row after TCRdb ran MiXCR on the RACE reads. The table has 95,000 to 150,000 distinct CDR3 sequences, approximately 15% seen once. The input for sequencing was whole blood, taken in connection with sensitization to the hapten diphenylcyclopropenone (DPC). These receptors originate from a man aged 18 to 29 with alopecia areata. Some clones in this sample may be carry-over from other donors' samples.

This clonotype has just a few counts. V and J are TRBV6-2 or TRBV6-3 and TRBJ2-5, with TRBD1 matching over 7 bases. Germline-derived CDR1 and CDR2 are MNHEY and SVGEGT. This CDR3 has 14 amino acids. J gave up 3 bases and V 7 bases, and 8 bases lay outside the gene matches. In nucleotides, the CDR3 is TGTGCCAGCATTCCGGGACAGAGTAAAGAGACCCAGTACTTC. Protein: CASIPGQSKETQYF.

This clonotype was detected a few times. This chain uses TRBV5-1 with TRBJ1-1, with TRBD1 as a possible D gene (5 bases). The V gene lost 4 bases and the J gene lost 4 bases, with 14 bases spanning the gap. Germline lookup yields CDR1 SGHRS and CDR2 YFSETQ. The length of the CDR3 is 14 residues. The CDR3 DNA reads as TGCGCCAGCAGCGTTCAGGGAGCGGGCACTGAAGCTTTCTTT. Protein sequence: CASSVQGAGTEAFF.

The chain uses TRBV7-2 and TRBJ1-5; D gene ambiguous. The CDR3 extends over 14 amino acids. Trimming stripped 1 base from V and 0 bases from J, with 4 bases between. The V gene's germline CDR1 is SGHTA and CDR2 FQGNSA. The CDR3 spells CASSLVFSNQPQHF. CDR3 coding DNA: TGTGCCAGCAGCTTAGTATTTAGCAATCAGCCCCAGCATTTT.

This chain joins TRBV29-1 and TRBJ2-5, with a possible D match to TRBD2 (5 bases). The CDR3 sequence is 14 residues long. The V gene's germline CDR1 is SQVTM and CDR2 ANQGSEA. V lost 3 bases and J lost 0, with 11 bases in between. This CDR3 is CSVEGAEHQETQYF. DNA for the CDR3: TGCAGCGTTGAGGGAGCGGAGCACCAAGAGACCCAGTACTTC.

The V call is TRBV9, the J call TRBJ2-5; D unclear. The germline V gene encodes CDR1 SGDLS and CDR2 YYNGEE. The V end lost 0 bases, the J end lost 5 bases, and 11 bases lay between the germline ends. The CDR3 is made up of 14 amino acids. CDR3 nucleotide sequence: TGTGCCAGCAGCGTAGTAAGGTCCGGGGAGACCCAGTACTTC. It translates to CASSVVRSGETQYF. The entire variable domain, with the rest obtained from reference TRBV9 and TRBJ2-5, is as follows: DSGVTQTPKHLITATGQRVTLRCSPRSGDLSVYWYQQSLDQGLQFLIQYYNGEERAKGNILERFSAQQFPDLHSELNLSSLELGDSALYFCASSVVRSGETQYFGPGTRLLVL.

The chain has TRBV21-1 and TRBJ2-7. TRBV21-1 is designated a pseudogene. The CDR3 has 13 residues. Here the CDR3 reads CASSKAAVYEQYF. In DNA, the CDR3 is TGTGCCAGCAGCAAAGCAGCAGTCTACGAGCAGTACTTC.

This chain joins TRBV5-6 and TRBJ2-7; no firm D call. Germline V gene lookup returns CDR1 SGHDT and CDR2 YYEEEE. This CDR3 is 13 amino acids long. Trimming took 1 base from V and 1 from J, leaving 6 bases between them. The CDR3 DNA is TGTGCCAGCAGCTTGTGGGCGTCCTACGAGCAGTACGTC. This sequence encodes CASSLWASYEQYV.

The chain combines TRBV29-1 with TRBJ1-1, with 9 bases aligning to TRBD1. The CDR3 runs to 13 residues. Germline lookup yields CDR1 SQVTM and CDR2 ANQGSEA. V lost 6 bases to trimming and J lost 7 bases; unmatched junction nucleotides: 9. As DNA, the CDR3 is TGCAGCGTCGCGGGACAGGGTAAGGGTGAAGCTTTCTTT. Translating gives CSVAGQGKGEAFF.

This clonotype has at least ten counts. The chain recombines TRBV12-5 with TRBJ2-5; tentative D call: TRBD1 (7 bases). The V end lost 7 bases, the J end lost 4 bases, and 13 bases lay between the germline ends. The CDR3 contains 13 residues. Germline V gene sequence: CDR1 LGHNT, CDR2 FRNRAP. CDR3 sequence (DNA): TGTGCTAGTGCAGCAGGGGGGCTAGAGACCCAGTACTTC. This translates into CASAAGGLETQYF.

The rearrangement joins TRBV4-1 to TRBJ2-7, with D uncertain. The CDR3 runs to 18 residues. V shed 1 base and J shed 0 bases, with 19 bases lying between them. Per germline, CDR1 MGHRA and CDR2 YSYEKL. This chain's CDR3 is CASSQGSGRGKSSYEQYF. In DNA form, the CDR3 reads TGCGCCAGCAGCCAAGGTTCTGGCCGAGGAAAAAGCTCCTACGAGCAGTACTTC.

This clonotype turned up a few times. The CDR3 DNA reads TGCGCCAGCAGCTCGACAGTTACTAGCACAGATACGCAGTATTTT. It is translated as CASSSTVTSTDTQYF. The rearrangement uses TRBV5-1 and TRBJ2-3, with a weak D call TRBD1 (5 bases). The CDR3 length is 15 residues. The V and J ends lost 3 bases and 0 bases respectively, with 11 bases between them. Germline CDR1 and CDR2: SGHRS and YFSETQ.

This clonotype was counted between two and nine times. The chain couples TRBV20-1 to TRBJ2-2; weak D call: TRBD1 (6 bases). The CDR3 contains 13 residues. Per germline, CDR1 DFQATT and CDR2 SNEGSKA (reference sequence). Trimming took off 0 bases at V and 5 bases at J, with 7 bases between the two ends. The CDR3 loop is CSAREGATGELFF. The CDR3 DNA follows: TGCAGTGCTAGAGAGGGGGCAACCGGGGAGCTGTTTTTT.

This clonotype was seen a handful of times. The genes are TRBV7-2 and TRBJ1-1; D gene ambiguous. Germline CDR1 SGHTA, CDR2 FQGNSA. Trimming pared 5 bases from V and 4 bases from J, leaving 17 bases between. The CDR3 totals 15 residues. In DNA, the CDR3 is TGTGCCAGCAGCCCCCCCCGGGTTCTAACCACTGAAGCTTTCTTT. Translating it yields CASSPPRVLTTEAFF.

This clonotype occurred many times. This sequence joins TRBV7-9 and TRBJ1-3; no reliable D call. The CDR3 runs to 16 residues. Trimming removed 2 bases at V and 0 bases at J, with 11 bases between. Per the germline V gene, CDR1 is SEHNR and CDR2 is FQNEAQ (reference sequence). CDR3 nucleotides: TGTGCCAGCAGCTTACCTGAGTCATTCTCTGGAAACACCATATATTTT. This codes for CASSLPESFSGNTIYF. Complete variable domain (other parts from reference TRBV7-9 and TRBJ1-3): DTGVSQNPRHKITKRGQNVTFRCDPISEHNRLYWYRQTLGQGPEFLTYFQNEAQLEKSRLLSDRFSAERPKGSFSTLEIQRTEQGDSAMYLCASSLPESFSGNTIYFGEGSWLTVV.

CDR3 sequence: CASSLNTGSEAFF. CDR3 nucleotide sequence: TGTGCCAGCAGCTTAAATACGGGCAGTGAAGCTTTCTTT. This sequence joins TRBV7-8 and TRBJ1-1; D is ambiguous. Germline loops: CDR1 SGHVS, CDR2 FQNEAQ. This CDR3 comprises 13 residues. V lost 2 bases and J lost 7, with 11 bases in between. The full variable domain, its missing parts supplied by reference TRBV7-8 and TRBJ1-1, is GAGVSQSPRYKVAKRGQDVALRCDPISGHVSLFWYQQALGQGPEFLTYFQNEAQLDKSGLPSDRFFAERPEGSVSTLKIQRTQQEDSAVYLCASSLNTGSEAFFGQGTRLTVV.

This clonotype was found a few times. The chain links TRBV7-9 to TRBJ1-3; tentatively, D is TRBD1 (5 bases). CDR1 and CDR2 (germline): SEHNR, FQNEAQ (reference sequence). Deletions cut 1 base from V and 0 bases from J, with 16 bases between. The CDR3 sequence is 18 residues long. The CDR3 loop is CASSLVFDSTNSGNTIYF. CDR3 nucleotide sequence: TGTGCCAGCAGCTTAGTCTTTGACAGCACCAACTCTGGAAACACCATATATTTT.

This sequence joins TRBV12-3 or TRBV12-4 and TRBJ1-1; the D gene is possibly TRBD1 (5 bases). The CDR3 runs 15 residues. The ends were cut back, 7 bases at V and 4 bases at J, with 19 bases in the middle. CDR3 loop: CASTLPSRAPTEAFF. In nucleotides, the CDR3 is TGTGCCAGCACCCTCCCGTCCAGGGCTCCCACTGAAGCTTTCTTT.

This clonotype was seen a few times. This chain uses TRBV6-6 with TRBJ1-2; 7 nucleotides align to TRBD1. The CDR3 totals 14 residues. The junction had 10 bases not matched to a gene; V was cut back by 6 bases and J by 6 bases. The germline V gene encodes CDR1 MNHNY and CDR2 SVGAGI (reference sequence). The CDR3 nucleotides are TGTGCCAGCAGGCCGACAGGGAAGGTCGATGGCTACACCTTC. Translated, it gives CASRPTGKVDGYTF.

This chain connects TRBV7-8 to TRBJ1-1, with TRBD1 as a possible D gene (5 bases). The germline gives CDR1 SGHVS, CDR2 FQNEAQ. The CDR3 consists of 14 residues. V was shortened by 5 bases and J by 2 bases, with 12 bases between the two germline ends. In DNA form, the CDR3 reads TGTGCCAGCAGCCTCATGGGGGTAAACACTGAAGCTTTCTTT. Protein sequence: CASSLMGVNTEAFF.

The table lists this clonotype with many counts. This chain connects TRBV7-6 to TRBJ2-7, with D perhaps matching TRBD1 or TRBD2 (5 bases each). CDR1 SGHVS and CDR2 FNYEAQ come from the germline V gene. Trimming cost V 5 bases and J 4 bases, with 15 bases left between them. The CDR3 runs to 14 residues. CDR3 bases: TGTGCCAGCAGCCCGGGACCCAGAGAATACGAGCAGTACGTC. Encoded protein: CASSPGPREYEQYV.

The chain couples TRBV7-2 to TRBJ2-2; D is perhaps TRBD1 (6 bases). CDR1 and CDR2 (germline): SGHTA, FQGNSA. The CDR3 consists of 17 residues. Trimming took off 5 bases at V and 0 bases at J, with 16 bases between the two ends. The CDR3 loop reads CASSPSPGTTNTGELFF. CDR3 DNA: TGTGCCAGCAGCCCATCGCCCGGGACAACGAACACCGGGGAGCTGTTTTTT.

The rearrangement uses TRBV6-2 or TRBV6-3 and TRBJ2-6; maybe TRBD2 (6 bases). Germline CDR1 is MNHEY and CDR2 is SVGEGT. The CDR3 is 14 amino acids. V gave up 9 bases and J gave up 0 bases, with 9 bases separating them. CDR3 protein: CASRRGSGANVLTF. Written as DNA, the CDR3 is TGTGCCAGTAGGAGGGGCTCTGGGGCCAACGTCCTGACTTTC.

This clonotype was observed a few times. The chain joins TRBV29-1 to TRBJ2-5; D may be TRBD1 (5 bases). Germline CDR1 and CDR2: SQVTM and ANQGSEA. The CDR3 consists of 13 residues. The V gene lost 1 base and the J gene lost 5 bases, with 11 bases spanning the gap. CDR3 protein: CSVEVNKGETQYF. The CDR3 region has the DNA TGCAGCGTTGAAGTCAACAAGGGGGAGACCCAGTACTTC.

A few counts support this clonotype. The chain joins TRBV12-3 or TRBV12-4 to TRBJ1-2, with TRBD1 identical over 8 bases. The ends lost 4 bases at V and 8 bases at J; junction bases unmatched: 9. The CDR3 contains 14 residues. CDR3 bases: TGTGCCAGCAGTTCGGGACAGGCCAATTGGGGCTACACCTTC. Protein sequence: CASSSGQANWGYTF.

V is TRBV6-2 or TRBV6-3 and J is TRBJ2-7; D not resolved. Germline assignment: CDR1 MNHEY and CDR2 SVGEGT. The CDR3 loop spans 12 amino acids. Deletions cut 2 bases from V and 4 bases from J, with 6 bases between. CDR3 in amino acids: CASSYPIYEQYF. The CDR3 nucleotides read TGTGCCAGCAGTTACCCAATATACGAGCAGTACTTC.

This clonotype was detected ten times or more. This chain connects TRBV6-5 to TRBJ1-1, with 7 bases lining up with TRBD1. The CDR3 runs 14 residues. The V gene's germline CDR1 is MNHEY and CDR2 SVGAGI. Trimming cost V 6 bases and J 4 bases; bases outside gene matches: 8. CDR3 sequence (DNA): TGTGCCAGCAGGAGACAGGGTTCGGGCACTGAAGCTTTCTTT. Its translation is CASRRQGSGTEAFF.

Only one count was recorded for this clonotype. At one boundary the junction diverges from the germline segment, which might be a read error. The chain joins TRBV6-6 to TRBJ2-4, with 11 bases matching TRBD2. CDR3 length equals 16 residues. Germline V gives CDR1 MNHNY, CDR2 SVGAGI (reference sequence). CDR3 loop: CASSRGLADPKNIQYF. The CDR3 coding sequence is TGTGCCAGCAGTCGGGGACTAGCGGACCCCAAGAACATTCAGTACTTC.